A selection of T cell receptor beta chains follows, all from one sample in a study of T cell responses to AZD1222 COVID-19 vaccine. Profiling relied on immunoSEQ multiplex PCR, and the TCRdb table lists in-frame clones only, not all of them. The table shows 200,000 or so clones, with approximately 93% occurring only once. Sequencing used peripheral blood, obtained 28 days after the second AZD1222 dose. The receptors derive from an adult who received the AZD1222 COVID-19 vaccine. Both conserved end residues are part of each CDR3. D genes are given only for firm matches. Size is omitted from some rows. Given values are once, few, many or a class for expanded clones.

CDR3nt: TGCACCAGCAGCCAGGGTAACTATGGCTACACCTTC
CDR3aa: CTSSQGNYGYTF
j_gene: TRBJ1-2
abundance: -
v_gene: TRBV1
d_gene: -

CDR3nt: TGTGCCAGCAGTAACCCGGGACAGGGGAATTCCTACGAGCAGTACTTC
CDR3aa: CASSNPGQGNSYEQYF
j_gene: TRBJ2-7
abundance: -
v_gene: TRBV6-2/TRBV6-3
d_gene: TRBD1

CDR3nt: TGTGCCTGGATTCGGACAGGGGGCGCTGGGGCCAACGTCCTGACTTTC
CDR3aa: CAWIRTGGAGANVLTF
j_gene: TRBJ2-6
abundance: -
v_gene: TRBV30
d_gene: TRBD1

CDR3nt: TGTGCCAGCAGCCGGGACCCCCGGAGGGACACCATATATTTT
CDR3aa: CASSRDPRRDTIYF
j_gene: TRBJ1-3
abundance: few
v_gene: TRBV4-2
d_gene: -

CDR3nt: TGTGCCAGCAGCCAGGGCGGGACTGCTGAAGCTTTCTTT
CDR3aa: CASSQGGTAEAFF
j_gene: TRBJ1-1
abundance: once
v_gene: TRBV14
d_gene: -

CDR3nt: TGTGCCAGCAGCAGAACAGGGCTGGTCTACGAGCAGTACTTC
CDR3aa: CASSRTGLVYEQYF
j_gene: TRBJ2-7
abundance: -
v_gene: TRBV5-8
d_gene: -

CDR3nt: TGTGCCAGCTTTAAGACAGGGGGCCTCGCTGGGGCCAACGTCCTGACTTTC
CDR3aa: CASFKTGGLAGANVLTF
j_gene: TRBJ2-6
abundance: -
v_gene: TRBV14
d_gene: TRBD1

CDR3nt: TGTGCCAGCAGCTTAGGTCCTCTGGGTCCGTCATTGCATGAGCAGTTCTTC
CDR3aa: CASSLGPLGPSLHEQFF
j_gene: TRBJ2-1
abundance: -
v_gene: TRBV7-3
d_gene: -

CDR3nt: TGCGCCAGCAGCCGAGAGCGGGGCTTGAACACTGAAGCTTTCTTT
CDR3aa: CASSRERGLNTEAFF
j_gene: TRBJ1-1
abundance: once
v_gene: TRBV10-1
d_gene: -

CDR3nt: TGTGCCAGCAGCTTATTCGGAGAAAAGGACACTGAAGCTTTCTTT
CDR3aa: CASSLFGEKDTEAFF
j_gene: TRBJ1-1
abundance: -
v_gene: TRBV7-9
d_gene: -

CDR3nt: TGTGCCAGCAGCCTAGTGGGGATACACACTGAAGCTTTCTTT
CDR3aa: CASSLVGIHTEAFF
j_gene: TRBJ1-1
abundance: -
v_gene: TRBV5-4
d_gene: -

CDR3nt: TGTGCCAGCAGCTTCCAGGGCAGCAACACCATATATTTT
CDR3aa: CASSFQGSNTIYF
j_gene: TRBJ1-3
abundance: -
v_gene: TRBV5-6
d_gene: -

CDR3nt: TGCGCCAGCAGCCAGACAGGGTACACTGAAGCTTTCTTT
CDR3aa: CASSQTGYTEAFF
j_gene: TRBJ1-1
abundance: -
v_gene: TRBV4-1
d_gene: TRBD1

CDR3nt: TGTGCCAGCAGCTTAGGTTCAGATACGCAGTATTTT
CDR3aa: CASSLGSDTQYF
j_gene: TRBJ2-3
abundance: -
v_gene: TRBV11-3
d_gene: -

CDR3nt: TGTGCCAGCAGTTTATTCGGGGGGAATGGCTACACCTTC
CDR3aa: CASSLFGGNGYTF
j_gene: TRBJ1-2
abundance: -
v_gene: TRBV27
d_gene: -

CDR3nt: TGTGCCAGCTCACCAGCCGGGACAGGGCCGAACACTGAAGCTTTCTTT
CDR3aa: CASSPAGTGPNTEAFF
j_gene: TRBJ1-1
abundance: -
v_gene: TRBV18
d_gene: TRBD1

CDR3nt: TGCGCCAGCAGCTCAGCGGGGGGTAACCAAGAGACCCAGTACTTC
CDR3aa: CASSSAGGNQETQYF
j_gene: TRBJ2-5
abundance: -
v_gene: TRBV5-1
d_gene: TRBD2

CDR3nt: TGTGCCAGCAGCTTAGATAGGTCGGGAAACACCATATATTTT
CDR3aa: CASSLDRSGNTIYF
j_gene: TRBJ1-3
abundance: -
v_gene: TRBV7-9
d_gene: -

CDR3nt: TGTGCCGTATTCGGGGGGAGCTCCTACAATGAGCAGTTCTTC
CDR3aa: CAVFGGSSYNEQFF
j_gene: TRBJ2-1
abundance: -
v_gene: TRBV27
d_gene: TRBD2

CDR3nt: TGTGCCAGCAGCCAATTGACAGGGGTAACGGGAAACACCATATATTTT
CDR3aa: CASSQLTGVTGNTIYF
j_gene: TRBJ1-3
abundance: -
v_gene: TRBV3-1/TRBV3-2
d_gene: TRBD1

CDR3nt: TGTGCCAGCAGCTGGGCAGGGACGGTGGAACCCCAGCATTTT
CDR3aa: CASSWAGTVEPQHF
j_gene: TRBJ1-5
abundance: -
v_gene: TRBV5-5
d_gene: -

CDR3nt: TGTGCCAGCTCACCGTATGGGGGTACGGATGGCTACACCTTC
CDR3aa: CASSPYGGTDGYTF
j_gene: TRBJ1-2
abundance: -
v_gene: TRBV18
d_gene: -

CDR3nt: TGTGCCAGCAGCCAAGATCCCCGGGAACTATCGGGAGCCAAAAACATTCAGTACTTC
CDR3aa: CASSQDPRELSGAKNIQYF
j_gene: TRBJ2-4
abundance: once
v_gene: TRBV14
d_gene: -

CDR3nt: TGTGCCAGCAGCTTAGGGCGGAGCAATCAGCCCCAGCATTTT
CDR3aa: CASSLGRSNQPQHF
j_gene: TRBJ1-5
abundance: -
v_gene: TRBV7-8
d_gene: -

CDR3nt: TGCGCCAGCAGCTTGGGCGGGTCAGGGGGGAGGCAAGAGACCCAGTACTTC
CDR3aa: CASSLGGSGGRQETQYF
j_gene: TRBJ2-5
abundance: -
v_gene: TRBV5-1
d_gene: -

CDR3nt: TGTGCCAGCAGTGATCCGGGACAGGGGGCTGGAAACACCATATATTTT
CDR3aa: CASSDPGQGAGNTIYF
j_gene: TRBJ1-3
abundance: -
v_gene: TRBV2
d_gene: TRBD1

CDR3nt: TGTGCCAGCAGGGTGCGGGTGGACCGACCCAATGAGCAGTTCTTC
CDR3aa: CASRVRVDRPNEQFF
j_gene: TRBJ2-1
abundance: -
v_gene: TRBV7-9
d_gene: -